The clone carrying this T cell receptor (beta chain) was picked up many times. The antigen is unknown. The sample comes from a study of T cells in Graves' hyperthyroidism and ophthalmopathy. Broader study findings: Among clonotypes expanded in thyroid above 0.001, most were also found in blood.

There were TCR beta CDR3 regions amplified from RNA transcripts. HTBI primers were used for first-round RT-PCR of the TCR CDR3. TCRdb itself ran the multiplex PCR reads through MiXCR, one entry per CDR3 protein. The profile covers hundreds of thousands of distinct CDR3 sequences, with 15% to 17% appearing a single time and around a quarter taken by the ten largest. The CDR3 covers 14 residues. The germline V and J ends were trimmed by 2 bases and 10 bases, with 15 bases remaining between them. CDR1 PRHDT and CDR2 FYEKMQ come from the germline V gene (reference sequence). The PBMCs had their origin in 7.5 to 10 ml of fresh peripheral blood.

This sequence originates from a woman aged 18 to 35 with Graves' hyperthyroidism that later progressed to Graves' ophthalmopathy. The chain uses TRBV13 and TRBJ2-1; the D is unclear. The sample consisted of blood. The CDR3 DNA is TGTGCCAGCAGCTTACGTGGCGGTTTCGGAGAGCAGTTCTTC. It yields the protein CASSLRGGFGEQFF.